This entry is about one T cell receptor (beta chain). This entry belongs to a study of OX40 agonist ivuxolimab in advanced cancers. Looking at the study overall: Intravenous ivuxolimab at 0.01 to 10 mg/kg was given to patients every 2 weeks. The group had a mean age of around 60 years, ranged from 23 to 79, and was 75% to 85% male.

This CDR3 has 16 amino acids. The germline gives CDR1 SEHNR, CDR2 FQNEAQ (reference sequence). V lost 1 base and J 0 bases, leaving 10 bases between the germline ends. TCRdb's table, derived via immunoSEQ multiplex PCR, lists solely in-frame clones and lacks some. The profile shows about 64,000 clones, 84% of them singletons. This sample comprised CD4+ or CD8+ T cells sorted from blood, obtained in a trial of the OX40 agonist ivuxolimab. This chain uses TRBV7-9 with TRBJ2-1; no firm D call. The TCR sequence derives from an adult with an advanced solid tumor such as melanoma, head and neck, liver or kidney cancer. The CDR3 DNA sequence: TGTGCCAGCAGCTTAGTAGGCGGAACCTCCTACAATGAGCAGTTCTTC. It specifies CASSLVGGTSYNEQFF.